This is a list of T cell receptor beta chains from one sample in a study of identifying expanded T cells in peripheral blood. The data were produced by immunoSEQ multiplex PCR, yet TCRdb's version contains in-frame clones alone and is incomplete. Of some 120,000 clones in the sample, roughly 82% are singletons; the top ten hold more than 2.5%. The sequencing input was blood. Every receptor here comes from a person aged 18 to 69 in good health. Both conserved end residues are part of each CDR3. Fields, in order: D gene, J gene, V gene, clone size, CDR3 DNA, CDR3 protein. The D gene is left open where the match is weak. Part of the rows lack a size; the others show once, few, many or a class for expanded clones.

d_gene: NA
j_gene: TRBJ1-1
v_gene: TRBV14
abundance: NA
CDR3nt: TGTGCCAGCAGCCAACTCCGGGGGGCGGGTGAAGCTTTCTTT
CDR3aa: CASSQLRGAGEAFF

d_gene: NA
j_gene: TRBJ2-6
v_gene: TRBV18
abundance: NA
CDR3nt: TGTGCCAGCTCACCAGGGACCGACCGGTTTCGGGCCAACGTCCTGACTTTC
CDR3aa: CASSPGTDRFRANVLTF

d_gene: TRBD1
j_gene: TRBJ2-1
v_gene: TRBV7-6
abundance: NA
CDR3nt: TGTGCCAGCAGCCCTCGACAGGGTAGCCACAATGAGCAGTTCTTC
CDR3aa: CASSPRQGSHNEQFF

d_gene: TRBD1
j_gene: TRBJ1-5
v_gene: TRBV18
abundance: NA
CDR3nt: TGTGCCAGCTCACCTAACAGGGGGCGCAATCAGCCCCAGCATTTT
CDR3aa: CASSPNRGRNQPQHF

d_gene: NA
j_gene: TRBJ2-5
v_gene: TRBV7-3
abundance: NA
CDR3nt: TGTGCCAGCAGCTCAGACGCCTCGGCCGGCCTTCGAGAGACCCAGTACTTC
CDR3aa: CASSSDASAGLRETQYF

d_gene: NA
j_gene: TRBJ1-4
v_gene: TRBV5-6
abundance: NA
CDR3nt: TGTGCCAGCAGCTTGGCCTCAGGAGGTGGGGGACTGTTTTTT
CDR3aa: CASSLASGGGGLFF

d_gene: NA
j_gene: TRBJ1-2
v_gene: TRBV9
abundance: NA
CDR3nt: TGTGCCAGCAGCGTGGGGGGGCGCGGCTACACCTTC
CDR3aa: CASSVGGRGYTF

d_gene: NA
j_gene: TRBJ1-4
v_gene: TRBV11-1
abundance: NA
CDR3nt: TGTGCCAGCAGCCAAAGTTTCGATGAAAAACTGTTTTTT
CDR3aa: CASSQSFDEKLFF

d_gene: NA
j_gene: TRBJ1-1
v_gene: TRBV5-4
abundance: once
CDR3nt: TGTGCCAGCAGCTTGGACAGCACGAGAATGAACACTGAAGCTTTCTTT
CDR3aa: CASSLDSTRMNTEAFF

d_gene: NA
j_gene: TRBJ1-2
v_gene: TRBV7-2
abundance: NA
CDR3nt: TGTGCCAGCAGCTTAGACGTCAGCTTCTATGGCTACACCTTC
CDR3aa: CASSLDVSFYGYTF

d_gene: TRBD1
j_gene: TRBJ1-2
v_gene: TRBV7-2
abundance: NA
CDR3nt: TGTGCCAGCCACAACTACAGGGGTGGAGGCTACACCTTC
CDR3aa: CASHNYRGGGYTF

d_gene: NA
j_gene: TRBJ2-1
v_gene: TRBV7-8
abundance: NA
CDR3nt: TGTGCCAGCAGCACCCCGGGGGGCCAGACCTTTTCCTACAATGAGCAGTTCTTC
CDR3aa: CASSTPGGQTFSYNEQFF

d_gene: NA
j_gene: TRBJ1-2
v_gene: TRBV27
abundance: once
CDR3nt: TGTGCCAGCAGCCCCCCCAGACAGAACTATGGCTACACCTTC
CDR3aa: CASSPPRQNYGYTF

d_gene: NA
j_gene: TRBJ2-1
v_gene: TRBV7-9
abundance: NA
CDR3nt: TGTGCCAGCAGACCAACCCTCGGGGAGCAGTTCTTC
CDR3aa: CASRPTLGEQFF

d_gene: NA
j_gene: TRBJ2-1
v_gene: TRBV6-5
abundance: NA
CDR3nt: TGTGCCAGCAGTTCCCCCGGGACCATGCAGTTCTTC
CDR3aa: CASSSPGTMQFF

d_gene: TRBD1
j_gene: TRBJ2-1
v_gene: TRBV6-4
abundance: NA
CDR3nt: TGTGCCAGCAGTGACTCGGAAGGGGGCCGGGATGAGCAGTTCTTC
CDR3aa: CASSDSEGGRDEQFF

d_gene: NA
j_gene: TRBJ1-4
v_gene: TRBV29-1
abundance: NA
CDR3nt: TGCAGCGTTGAAGATCATGAGGAAAAACTGTTTTTT
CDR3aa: CSVEDHEEKLFF

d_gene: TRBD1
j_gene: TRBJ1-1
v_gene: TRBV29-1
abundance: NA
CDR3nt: TGCAGCGTTGAGGGGCTACAGGGGAGGACTGAAGCTTTCTTT
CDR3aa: CSVEGLQGRTEAFF

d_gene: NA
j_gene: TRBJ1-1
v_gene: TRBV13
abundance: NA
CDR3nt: TGTGCCAGCAGCGCGACCCCTTCTGAAGCTTTCTTT
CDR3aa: CASSATPSEAFF

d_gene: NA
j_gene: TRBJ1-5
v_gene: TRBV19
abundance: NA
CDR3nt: TGTGCCAGTAGTAAGATGGGGGGAGGGGATTATAGCAATCAGCCCCAGCATTTT
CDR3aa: CASSKMGGGDYSNQPQHF

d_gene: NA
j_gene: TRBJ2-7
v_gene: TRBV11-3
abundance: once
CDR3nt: TGTGCCAGCAGCTTTAGGGGGGCTAGCGGATCCTACGAGCAGTACTTC
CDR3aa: CASSFRGASGSYEQYF

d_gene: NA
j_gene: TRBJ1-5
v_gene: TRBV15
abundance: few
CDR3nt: TGTGCCACCAGCAGGGCTCTTAGCAATCAGCCCCAGCATTTT
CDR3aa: CATSRALSNQPQHF

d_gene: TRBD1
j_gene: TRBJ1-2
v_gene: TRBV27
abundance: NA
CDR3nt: TGTGCCAGCAGTTTCGTCCAGGGGGATCTCTATGGCTACACCTTC
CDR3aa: CASSFVQGDLYGYTF

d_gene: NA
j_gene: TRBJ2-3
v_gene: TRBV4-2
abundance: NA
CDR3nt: TGTGCCAGCAGCTCTCAAGGAGGGGCAGATACGCAGTATTTT
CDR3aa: CASSSQGGADTQYF

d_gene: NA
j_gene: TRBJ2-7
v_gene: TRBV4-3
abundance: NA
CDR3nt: TGCGCCAGCAGCCAAGACAGGGTCTCCTACGAGCAGTACTTC
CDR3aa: CASSQDRVSYEQYF

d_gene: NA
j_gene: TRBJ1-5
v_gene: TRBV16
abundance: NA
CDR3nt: TGTGCCAGCAGCCAAGAAGGGTCAGGTAATCAGCCCCAGCATTTT
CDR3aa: CASSQEGSGNQPQHF

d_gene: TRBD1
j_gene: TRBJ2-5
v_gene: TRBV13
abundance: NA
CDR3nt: TGTGCCAGCAGGCCAACAGGGGGCCGTCAAGAGACCCAGTACTTC
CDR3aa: CASRPTGGRQETQYF

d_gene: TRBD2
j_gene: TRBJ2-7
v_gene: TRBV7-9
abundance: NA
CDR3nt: TGTGCCAGCAGCTTGGGACTAGTCTCCGAGCAGTACTTC
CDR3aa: CASSLGLVSEQYF

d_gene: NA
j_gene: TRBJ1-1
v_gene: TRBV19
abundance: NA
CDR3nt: TGTGCCAGTAGTTTAGGGGGGATGAACACTGAAGCTTTCTTT
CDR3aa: CASSLGGMNTEAFF